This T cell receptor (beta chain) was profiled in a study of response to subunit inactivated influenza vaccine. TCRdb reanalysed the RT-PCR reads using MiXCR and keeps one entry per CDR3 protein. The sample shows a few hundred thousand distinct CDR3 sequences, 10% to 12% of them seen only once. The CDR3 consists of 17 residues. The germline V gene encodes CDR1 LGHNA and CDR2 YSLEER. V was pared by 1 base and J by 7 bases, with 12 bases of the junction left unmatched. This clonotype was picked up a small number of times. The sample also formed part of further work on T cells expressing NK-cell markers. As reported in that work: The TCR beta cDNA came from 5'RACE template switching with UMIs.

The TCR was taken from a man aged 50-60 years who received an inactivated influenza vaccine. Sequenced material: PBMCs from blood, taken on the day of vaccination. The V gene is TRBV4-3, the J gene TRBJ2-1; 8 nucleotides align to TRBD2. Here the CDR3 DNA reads TGCGCCAGCAGCCAAGCCACTCAGCGGGAGAGTGGGAATGAGCAGTTCTTC. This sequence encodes CASSQATQRESGNEQFF.